One sample yielded the 15 T cell receptor beta chains listed below, sequenced in a study of shared clonotypes between healthy human individuals. Naive CD8 cells comprised CD45RO-negative, CCR7-positively selected cells, excluding terminally differentiated effector memory CD45RA+ cells. Sequencing was performed with immunoSEQ multiplex PCR; in TCRdb, only in-frame clones are kept and a portion is missing. The table lists about 2 million clones, about 95% of them singletons, with roughly 1% in the top ten. The sequenced sample was naive CD8+ T cells sorted from blood. These receptors originate from a man aged 18-30 years in good health.

The chain recombines TRBV2 with TRBJ2-2; 10 nucleotides agree with TRBD2. J lost 11 bases, V lost 1 base, and 10 bases had no gene match. The length of the CDR3 is 16 residues. Germline V lookup: CDR1 SNHLY, CDR2 FYNNEI. The CDR3 sequence is CASSEGTSGVLPELFF. For the CDR3, the DNA is TGTGCCAGCAGTGAAGGGACTAGCGGAGTCCTGCCCGAGCTGTTTTTT.

Notes on this clone: Other nucleotide sequences in the sample specify the same CDR3. The chain uses TRBV6-5 and TRBJ1-2; weak D call: TRBD1 (6 bases). V was pared by 8 bases and J by 8 bases, with 12 bases between. CDR3 size: 11 residues. Germline V gene data show CDR1 as MNHEY and CDR2 as SVGAGI. CDR3 amino acids: CASSPGVGYTF. CDR3 coding DNA: TGTGCCAGCTCCCCAGGGGTAGGCTACACCTTC.

This chain links TRBV29-1 with TRBJ1-3; weak D call: TRBD1 (6 bases). Trimming stripped 3 bases from V and 0 bases from J, with 15 bases between. The CDR3 length is 16 residues. Germline CDR1 and CDR2: SQVTM and ANQGSEA. CDR3 nucleotide sequence: TGCAGCGTTGACCCCGGACAGACGAGCTCTGGAAACACCATATATTTT. Encoded protein: CSVDPGQTSSGNTIYF. Full variable domain (outside the CDR3, taken from reference TRBV29-1 and TRBJ1-3): SAVISQKPSRDICQRGTSLTIQCQVDSQVTMMFWYRQQPGQSLTLIATANQGSEATYESGFVIDKFPISRPNLTFSTLTVSNMSPEDSSIYLCSVDPGQTSSGNTIYFGEGSWLTVV.

The rearrangement links TRBV27 to TRBJ2-1, with a tentative D call TRBD2 (7 bases). CDR3 length: 14 residues. Germline CDR1 and CDR2: MNHEY and SMNVEV (reference sequence). Trimming shortened V by 0 bases and J by 9 bases, and 12 bases separated the two germline ends. CDR3 nucleotides: TGTGCCAGCAGTTTATCTGCGGGGGCAACTGAGCAGTTCTTC. Translation gives CASSLSAGATEQFF.

In DNA, the CDR3 is TGTGCCAGCAGTGAAGGGGTCAGGGATACAACTAATGAAAAACTGTTTTTT. It is translated as CASSEGVRDTTNEKLFF. This chain connects TRBV2 to TRBJ1-4; D is possibly TRBD1 (5 bases). V was pared by 1 base and J by 0 bases, with 12 bases between. Per germline, CDR1 SNHLY and CDR2 FYNNEI. The CDR3 contains 17 residues.

This clone was observed a single time. The chain links TRBV30 to TRBJ2-3; 10 positions agree with TRBD2. J gave up 7 bases and V 0 bases, and 7 bases lay outside the gene matches. Germline lookup yields CDR1 GTSNPN and CDR2 SVGIG (reference sequence). There are 15 residues in the CDR3. The CDR3 DNA is TGTGCCTGGAGTGTAACAGCGGGGGGGCCTAATACGCAGTATTTT. Protein product: CAWSVTAGGPNTQYF.

This clone showed up just once. The chain uses TRBV5-6 and TRBJ1-2; TRBD1 matches 9 bases. V lost 3 bases and J lost 2; bases outside the gene matches: 8. The CDR3 has 16 amino acids. Germline V gene data show CDR1 as SGHDT and CDR2 as YYEEEE. CDR3 coding DNA: TGTGCCAGCAGCTCCGCCCCGGGACAGGGAAACTATGGCTACACCTTC. Its translation is CASSSAPGQGNYGYTF. The full variable domain, in which reference TRBV5-6 and TRBJ1-2 provide the parts outside the CDR3, is DAGVTQSPTHLIKTRGQQVTLRCSPKSGHDTVSWYQQALGQGPQFIFQYYEEEERQRGNFPDRFSGHQFPNYSSELNVNALLLGDSALYLCASSSAPGQGNYGYTFGSGTRLTVV.

This clone was seen a single time. The chain uses TRBV5-6 and TRBJ2-1; 10 bases line up with TRBD2. The V gene's germline CDR1 is SGHDT and CDR2 YYEEEE. The CDR3 runs to 15 residues. Germline trimming cut 5 bases from V and 2 bases from J; bases unmatched to any gene: 4. CDR3 sequence reads: CASSESGGAYNEQFF. In DNA form, the CDR3 reads TGTGCCAGCAGTGAAAGCGGGGGGGCCTACAATGAGCAGTTCTTC.

This chain uses TRBV6-5 with TRBJ2-7; 11 bases map to TRBD1. CDR1 is MNHEY, CDR2 SVGAGI, per germline. The length of the CDR3 is 12 residues. Losses at the gene ends were 0 bases for V and 11 bases for J; bases not matched to a gene: 0. CDR3 loop: CASSYSGQGEYF. CDR3 DNA: TGTGCCAGCAGTTACTCGGGACAGGGGGAGTACTTC.

The chain recombines TRBV7-3 with TRBJ2-3; D is tentatively TRBD1 or TRBD2 (5 bases each). V dropped 5 bases and J dropped 1 base, with 16 bases sitting between them. The V gene's germline CDR1 is SGHTA and CDR2 FQGTGA. The CDR3 extends over 16 amino acids. As DNA, the CDR3 is TGTGCCAGCAGCCCAGAAGCAGGGAGTCGCACAGATACGCAGTATTTT. It is translated as CASSPEAGSRTDTQYF.

The chain has TRBV6-4 and TRBJ1-4, with unresolved D. Trimming took 3 bases from V and 0 from J, leaving 5 bases between them. In germline, CDR1 is MRHNA, CDR2 SNTAGT. The CDR3 totals 14 residues. In DNA form, the CDR3 reads TGTGCCAGCAGTGAAACAGCAACTAATGAAAAACTGTTTTTT. Amino acid sequence: CASSETATNEKLFF.

This CDR3 reads CASTAQDFSYEQYF. CDR3 in DNA: TGTGCCAGCACCGCCCAGGATTTCTCCTACGAGCAGTACTTC. The chain recombines TRBV21-1 with TRBJ2-7; TRBD1, the table's D call, was not compared with the DNA. TRBV21-1 is classified as a pseudogene. The CDR3 totals 14 residues.

This clone was seen only once. The chain uses TRBV2 and TRBJ2-2; 8 nucleotides match TRBD2. V shed 6 bases and J 4 bases; nucleotides not matched to a gene: 10. The CDR3 loop spans 16 amino acids. The germline V gene has CDR1 SNHLY and CDR2 FYNNEI. CDR3: CASSGPGTRGTGELFF. The CDR3 nucleotides are TGTGCCAGCAGCGGTCCCGGGACTAGGGGCACCGGGGAGCTGTTTTTT.

The genes are TRBV9 and TRBJ2-1; a weak D match, TRBD1 (6 bases). Deletions cut 0 bases from V and 3 bases from J, with 13 bases between. The CDR3 is made up of 16 amino acids. The germline gives CDR1 SGDLS, CDR2 YYNGEE. This CDR3 reads CASSVDLGTNYNEQFF. CDR3 bases: TGTGCCAGCAGCGTAGACCTCGGGACAAACTACAATGAGCAGTTCTTC.

This chain joins TRBV7-6 and TRBJ2-2; D gene unclear. This CDR3 has 16 amino acids. V was shortened by 1 base and J by 2 bases, with 11 bases between the two germline ends. Germline CDR1 SGHVS, CDR2 FNYEAQ. The CDR3 sequence is CASSLVGEFNTGELFF. The CDR3 nucleotides are TGTGCCAGCAGCTTAGTTGGAGAGTTTAACACCGGGGAGCTGTTTTTT.